This is a list of T cell receptor beta chains from one sample in a study of blood T cell repertoires in COVID-19. Profiling relied on immunoSEQ multiplex PCR, and the TCRdb table lists in-frame clones only, not all of them. The data show around 450,000 clones, 75% to 90% seen once. Sequencing was carried out using PBMCs or T cells enriched from blood (not recorded which). These receptors were taken from a woman between 18 and 30 years old who had recovered from COVID-19. CDR3s include the opening cysteine and the closing phenylalanine or tryptophan.

len	v_gene	j_gene	CDR3aa
13	TRBV30	TRBJ1-2	CAHQGAMGYGYTF
16	TRBV7-2	TRBJ2-1	CASSRTSGAGYNEQFF
15	TRBV6-5	TRBJ2-3	CASSHSGGGPDTQYF
13	TRBV7-9	TRBJ1-2	CASSLQSFYGYTF
14	TRBV27	TRBJ2-2	CASSLGGYTGELFF
16	TRBV5-6	TRBJ1-4	CASSFSGADLNEKLFF
14	TRBV2	TRBJ1-4	CASSDRTGNEKLFF
13	TRBV12-3/TRBV12-4	TRBJ1-2	CASSGSGLEGYTF
12	TRBV5-4	TRBJ1-1	CASSRGNTEAFF
13	TRBV3-1/TRBV3-2	TRBJ1-4	CASSRTDPEKLFF
15	TRBV5-6	TRBJ2-4	CASSTSGLAKNIQYF
16	TRBV4-2	TRBJ2-1	CASSQVGGPQGNEQFF
15	TRBV4-1	TRBJ2-5	CASSPAEGGEETQYF
16	TRBV5-4	TRBJ1-2	CASSPLATGSNYGYTF
16	TRBV4-1	TRBJ2-7	CASSQGGKQGLYEQYF
14	TRBV6-2/TRBV6-3	TRBJ1-1	CASSYASVVPEAFF
13	TRBV5-1	TRBJ2-7	CASSLMTSSEQYF
16	TRBV18	TRBJ1-3	CASSPPDRGSGNTIYF
21	TRBV4-2	TRBJ2-4	CASSHPVTSGGHELAKNIQYF
13	TRBV20-1	TRBJ2-5	CSASGLSQETQYF
14	TRBV10-3	TRBJ1-5	CAIAKSGGNQPQHF
14	TRBV2	TRBJ1-1	CASSEEVGSTEAFF
16	TRBV18	TRBJ1-3	CASSPGQASSGNTIYF